This T cell receptor beta chain was retrieved from a study of cytomegalovirus exposure and HLA in healthy donors. CDR1 SQVTM and CDR2 ANQGSEA come from the germline V gene. CDR3 length equals 16 residues. Trimming shortened V by 0 bases and J by 4 bases, and 18 bases separated the two germline ends. 13 Jbeta primers and 60 Vbeta primers were used for the PCR. Generated by immunoSEQ multiplex PCR, the TCRdb table keeps only in-frame clones and is missing some. In the table there are over 150,000 clones, under 90% of which are singletons. This TCR derives from a young man in good health and CMV-seronegative. Source material: PBMCs. The chain links TRBV29-1 to TRBJ1-2; D is perhaps TRBD1 (5 bases). The CDR3 nucleotides are TGCAGCGTTGAAGATCCCATGGCAGGGAAGGTCTATGGCTACACCTTC. This encodes CSVEDPMAGKVYGYTF. The complete variable domain, with remaining parts taken from reference TRBV29-1 and TRBJ1-2, reads SAVISQKPSRDICQRGTSLTIQCQVDSQVTMMFWYRQQPGQSLTLIATANQGSEATYESGFVIDKFPISRPNLTFSTLTVSNMSPEDSSIYLCSVEDPMAGKVYGYTFGSGTRLTVV.